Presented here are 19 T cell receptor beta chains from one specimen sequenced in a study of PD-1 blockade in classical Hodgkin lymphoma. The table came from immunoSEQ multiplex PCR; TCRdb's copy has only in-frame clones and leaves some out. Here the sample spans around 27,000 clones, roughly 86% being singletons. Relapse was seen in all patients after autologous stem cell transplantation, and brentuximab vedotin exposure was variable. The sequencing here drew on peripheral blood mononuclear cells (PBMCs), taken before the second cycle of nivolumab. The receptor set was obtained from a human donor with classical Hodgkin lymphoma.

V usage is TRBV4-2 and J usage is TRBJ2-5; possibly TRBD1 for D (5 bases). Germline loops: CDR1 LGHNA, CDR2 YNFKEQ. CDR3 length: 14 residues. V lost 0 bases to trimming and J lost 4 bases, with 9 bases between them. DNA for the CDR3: TGTGCCAGCAGCCAAGACGCAGGGCGAGAGACCCAGTACTTC. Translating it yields CASSQDAGRETQYF.

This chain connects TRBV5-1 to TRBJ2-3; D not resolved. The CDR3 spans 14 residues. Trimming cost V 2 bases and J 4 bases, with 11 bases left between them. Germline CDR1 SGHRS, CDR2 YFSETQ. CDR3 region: CASSFQVSSDTQYF. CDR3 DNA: TGCGCCAGCAGCTTCCAGGTTTCTTCAGATACGCAGTATTTT. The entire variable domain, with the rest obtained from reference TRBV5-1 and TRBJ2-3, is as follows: KAGVTQTPRYLIKTRGQQVTLSCSPISGHRSVSWYQQTPGQGLQFLFEYFSETQRNKGNFPGRFSGRQFSNSRSEMNVSTLELGDSALYLCASSFQVSSDTQYFGPGTRLTVL.

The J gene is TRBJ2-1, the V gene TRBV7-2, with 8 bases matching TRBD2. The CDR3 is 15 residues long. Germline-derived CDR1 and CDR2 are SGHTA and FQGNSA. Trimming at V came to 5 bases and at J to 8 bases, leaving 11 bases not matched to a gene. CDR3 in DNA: TGTGCCAGCAGCCCGACCGGGGGGGCGGGTTATGAGCAGTTCTTC. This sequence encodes CASSPTGGAGYEQFF.

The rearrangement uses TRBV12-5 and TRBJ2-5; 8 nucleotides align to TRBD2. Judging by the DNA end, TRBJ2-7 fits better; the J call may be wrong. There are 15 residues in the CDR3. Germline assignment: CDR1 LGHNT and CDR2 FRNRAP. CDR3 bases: TGTGCTAGTGCCGGGAGGGTTCCCACCTCCTACGAGCAGTACTTC. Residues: CASAGRVPTSYEQYF.

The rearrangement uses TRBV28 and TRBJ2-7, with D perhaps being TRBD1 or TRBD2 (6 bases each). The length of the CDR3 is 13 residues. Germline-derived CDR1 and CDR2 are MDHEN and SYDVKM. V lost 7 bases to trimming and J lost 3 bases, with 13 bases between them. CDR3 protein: CASNGGGNYEQYF. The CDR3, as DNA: TGTGCCAGCAATGGAGGGGGGAACTACGAGCAGTACTTC. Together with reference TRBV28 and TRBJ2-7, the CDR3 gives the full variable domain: DVKVTQSSRYLVKRTGEKVFLECVQDMDHENMFWYRQDPGLGLRLIYFSYDVKMKEKGDIPEGYSVSREKKERFSLILESASTNQTSMYLCASNGGGNYEQYFGPGTRLTVT.

Here the CDR3 DNA reads TGTGCCAGCAGCTCTAGCGACAGGGTCCCCTACGAGCAGTACTTC. It specifies CASSSSDRVPYEQYF. J is TRBJ2-7 and V is TRBV7-9, with D possibly being TRBD1 (7 bases). Trimming removed 4 bases from V and 2 bases from J, with 15 bases in between. The germline CDR1 and CDR2 sequences are SEHNR and FQNEAQ (reference sequence). This CDR3 is built from 15 residues.

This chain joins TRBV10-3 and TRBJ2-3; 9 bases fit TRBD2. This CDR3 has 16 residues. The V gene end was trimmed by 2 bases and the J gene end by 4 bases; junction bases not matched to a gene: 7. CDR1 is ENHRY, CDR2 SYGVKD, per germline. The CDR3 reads CAISEIEAGGPDTQYF. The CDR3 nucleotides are TGTGCCATCAGTGAGATAGAGGCGGGGGGGCCAGATACGCAGTATTTT.

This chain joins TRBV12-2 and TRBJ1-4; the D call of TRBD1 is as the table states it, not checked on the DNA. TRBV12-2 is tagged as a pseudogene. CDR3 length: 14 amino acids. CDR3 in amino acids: CASRRGGTNEKLFF. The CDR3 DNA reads TGTGCAAGTCGCAGAGGGGGAACTAATGAAAAACTGTTTTTT.

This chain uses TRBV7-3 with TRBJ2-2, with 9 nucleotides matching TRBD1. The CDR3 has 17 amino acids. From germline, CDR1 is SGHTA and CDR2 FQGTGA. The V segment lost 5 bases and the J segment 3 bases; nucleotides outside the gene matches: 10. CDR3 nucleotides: TGTGCCAGCAGCGGCCCCCGGGACAGGGTGGACACCGGGGAGCTGTTTTTT. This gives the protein CASSGPRDRVDTGELFF.

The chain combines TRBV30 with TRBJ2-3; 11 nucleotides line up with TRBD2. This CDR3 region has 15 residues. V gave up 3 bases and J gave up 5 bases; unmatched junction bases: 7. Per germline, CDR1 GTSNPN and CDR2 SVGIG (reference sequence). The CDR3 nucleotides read TGTGCCTGGAGGGCAGGGCTAGCGGGGGGAGATACGCAGTATTTT. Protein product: CAWRAGLAGGDTQYF.

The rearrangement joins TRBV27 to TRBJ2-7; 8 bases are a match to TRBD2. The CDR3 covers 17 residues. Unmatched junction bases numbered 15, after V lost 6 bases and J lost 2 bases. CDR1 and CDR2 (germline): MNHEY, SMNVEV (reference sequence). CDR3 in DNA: TGTGCCAGCAGCCCCGGATGCGGGGGGAATGGGGCCTACGAGCAGTACTTC. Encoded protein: CASSPGCGGNGAYEQYF.

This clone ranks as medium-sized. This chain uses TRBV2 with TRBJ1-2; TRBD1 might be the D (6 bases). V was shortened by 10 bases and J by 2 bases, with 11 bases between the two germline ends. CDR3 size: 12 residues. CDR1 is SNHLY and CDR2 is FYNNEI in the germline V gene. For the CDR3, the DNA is TGTGCCACCGGGACAACCAACTATGGCTACACCTTC. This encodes CATGTTNYGYTF.

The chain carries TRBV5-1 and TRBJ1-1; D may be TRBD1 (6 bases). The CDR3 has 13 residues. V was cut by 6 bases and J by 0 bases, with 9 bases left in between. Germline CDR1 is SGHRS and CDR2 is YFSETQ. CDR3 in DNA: TGCGCCAGCAAGTGGGACATGAACACTGAAGCTTTCTTT. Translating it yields CASKWDMNTEAFF. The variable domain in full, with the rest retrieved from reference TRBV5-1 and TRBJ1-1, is KAGVTQTPRYLIKTRGQQVTLSCSPISGHRSVSWYQQTPGQGLQFLFEYFSETQRNKGNFPGRFSGRQFSNSRSEMNVSTLELGDSALYLCASKWDMNTEAFFGQGTRLTVV.

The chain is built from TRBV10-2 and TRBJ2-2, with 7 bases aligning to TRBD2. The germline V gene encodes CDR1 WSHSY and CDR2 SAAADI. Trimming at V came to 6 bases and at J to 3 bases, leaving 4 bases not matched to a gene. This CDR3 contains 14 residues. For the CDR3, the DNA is TGCGCCAGCAGATCAGCGGGGTACACCGGGGAGCTGTTTTTT. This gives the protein CASRSAGYTGELFF.

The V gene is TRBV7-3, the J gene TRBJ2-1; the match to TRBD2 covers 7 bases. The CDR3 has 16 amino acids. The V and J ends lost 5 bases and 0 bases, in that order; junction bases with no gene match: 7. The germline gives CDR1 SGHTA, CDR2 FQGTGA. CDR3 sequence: CASSTKRGSSYNEQFF. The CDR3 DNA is TGTGCCAGCAGCACTAAGCGGGGTAGCTCCTACAATGAGCAGTTCTTC.

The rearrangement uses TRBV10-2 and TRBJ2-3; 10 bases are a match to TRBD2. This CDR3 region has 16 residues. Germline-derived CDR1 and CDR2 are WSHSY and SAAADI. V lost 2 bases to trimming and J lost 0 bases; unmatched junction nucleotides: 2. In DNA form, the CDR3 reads TGCGCCAGCAGTGAGCAGCGGGGGGGCAGCACAGATACGCAGTATTTT. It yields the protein CASSEQRGGSTDTQYF.

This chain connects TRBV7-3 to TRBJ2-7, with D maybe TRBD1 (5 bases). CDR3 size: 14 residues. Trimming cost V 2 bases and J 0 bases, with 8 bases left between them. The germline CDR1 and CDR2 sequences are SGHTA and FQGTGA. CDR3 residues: CASSLGADSYEQYF. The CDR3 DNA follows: TGTGCCAGCAGCTTAGGGGCAGACTCCTACGAGCAGTACTTC. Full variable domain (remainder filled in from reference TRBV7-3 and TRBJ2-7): GAGVSQTPSNKVTEKGKYVELRCDPISGHTALYWYRQSLGQGPEFLIYFQGTGAADDSGLPNDRFFAVRPEGSVSTLKIQRTERGDSAVYLCASSLGADSYEQYFGPGTRLTVT.

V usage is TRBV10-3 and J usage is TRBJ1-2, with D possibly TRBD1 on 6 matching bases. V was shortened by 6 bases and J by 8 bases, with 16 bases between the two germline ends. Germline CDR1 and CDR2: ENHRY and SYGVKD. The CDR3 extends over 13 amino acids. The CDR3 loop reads CAISPKRGQGYTF. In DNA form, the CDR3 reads TGTGCCATCAGCCCGAAGCGGGGGCAAGGCTACACCTTC.

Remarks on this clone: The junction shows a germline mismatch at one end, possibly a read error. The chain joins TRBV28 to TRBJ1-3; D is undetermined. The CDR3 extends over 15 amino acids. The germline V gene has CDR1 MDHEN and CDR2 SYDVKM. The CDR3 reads CASTFSDTVGDTIYF. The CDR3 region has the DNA TGTGCCAGCACCTTCTCGGATACGGTTGGAGACACCATATATTTT. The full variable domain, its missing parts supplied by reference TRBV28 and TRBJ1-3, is DVKVTQSSRYLVKRTGEKVFLECVQDMDHENMFWYRQDPGLGLRLIYFSYDVKMKEKGDIPEGYSVSREKKERFSLILESASTNQTSMYLCASTFSDTVGDTIYFGEGSWLTVV.